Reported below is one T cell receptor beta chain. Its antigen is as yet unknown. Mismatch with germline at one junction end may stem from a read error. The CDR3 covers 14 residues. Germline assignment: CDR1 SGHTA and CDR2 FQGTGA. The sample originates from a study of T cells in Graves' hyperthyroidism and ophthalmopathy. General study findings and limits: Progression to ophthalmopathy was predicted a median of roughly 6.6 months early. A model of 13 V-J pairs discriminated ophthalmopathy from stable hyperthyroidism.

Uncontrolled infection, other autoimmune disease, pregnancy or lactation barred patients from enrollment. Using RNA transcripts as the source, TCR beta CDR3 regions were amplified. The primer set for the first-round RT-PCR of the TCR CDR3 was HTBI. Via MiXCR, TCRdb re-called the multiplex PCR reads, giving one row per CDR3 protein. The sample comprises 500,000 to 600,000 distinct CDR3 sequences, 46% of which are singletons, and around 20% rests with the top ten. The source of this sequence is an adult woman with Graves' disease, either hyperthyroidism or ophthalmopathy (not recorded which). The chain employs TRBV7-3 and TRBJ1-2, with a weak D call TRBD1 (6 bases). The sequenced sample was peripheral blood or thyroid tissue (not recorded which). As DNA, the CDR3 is TGTGCCAGCAGCGTAACAGGGTACGCCTATGGCTACACCTTC. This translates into CASSVTGYAYGYTF.